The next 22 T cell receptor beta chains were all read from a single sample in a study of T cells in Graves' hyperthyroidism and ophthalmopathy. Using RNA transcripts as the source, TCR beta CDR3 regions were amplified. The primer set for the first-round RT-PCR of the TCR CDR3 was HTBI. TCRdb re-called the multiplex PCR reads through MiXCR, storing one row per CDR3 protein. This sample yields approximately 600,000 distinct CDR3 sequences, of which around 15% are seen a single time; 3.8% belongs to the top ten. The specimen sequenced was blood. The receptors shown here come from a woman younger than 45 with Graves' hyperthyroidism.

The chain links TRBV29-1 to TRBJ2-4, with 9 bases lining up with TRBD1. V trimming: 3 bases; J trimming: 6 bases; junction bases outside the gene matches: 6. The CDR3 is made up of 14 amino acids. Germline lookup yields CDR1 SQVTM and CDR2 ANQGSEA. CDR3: CSVEGQGGGNIQYF. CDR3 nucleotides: TGCAGCGTTGAGGGACAGGGAGGTGGAAACATTCAGTACTTC.

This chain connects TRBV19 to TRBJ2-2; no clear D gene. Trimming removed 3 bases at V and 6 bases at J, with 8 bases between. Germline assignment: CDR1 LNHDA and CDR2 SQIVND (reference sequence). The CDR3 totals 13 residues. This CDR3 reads CASSMIGAGELFF. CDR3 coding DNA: TGTGCCAGTAGTATGATCGGCGCCGGGGAGCTGTTTTTT.

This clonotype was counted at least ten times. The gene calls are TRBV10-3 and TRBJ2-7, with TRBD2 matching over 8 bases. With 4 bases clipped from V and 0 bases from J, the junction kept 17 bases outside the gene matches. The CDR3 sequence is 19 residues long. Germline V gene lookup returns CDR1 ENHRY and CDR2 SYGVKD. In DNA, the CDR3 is TGTGCCATCAGTGTATCGGGGTTGGGGGAGCGGGAGTTCTCCTACGAGCAGTACTTC. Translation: CAISVSGLGEREFSYEQYF.

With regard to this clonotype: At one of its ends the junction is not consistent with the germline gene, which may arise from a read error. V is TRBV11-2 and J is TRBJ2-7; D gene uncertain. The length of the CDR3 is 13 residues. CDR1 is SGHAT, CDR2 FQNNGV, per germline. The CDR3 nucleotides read TGTGCCAGCGGCTTTCACGCCTCCTACGAGCAGTACTTC. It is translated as CASGFHASYEQYF.

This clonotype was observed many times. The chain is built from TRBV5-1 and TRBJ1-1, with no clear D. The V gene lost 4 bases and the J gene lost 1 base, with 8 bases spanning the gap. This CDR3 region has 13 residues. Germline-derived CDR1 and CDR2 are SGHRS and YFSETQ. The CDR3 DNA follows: TGCGCCAGCAGCCCTGTCGAGAACACTGAAGCTTTCTTT. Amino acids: CASSPVENTEAFF.

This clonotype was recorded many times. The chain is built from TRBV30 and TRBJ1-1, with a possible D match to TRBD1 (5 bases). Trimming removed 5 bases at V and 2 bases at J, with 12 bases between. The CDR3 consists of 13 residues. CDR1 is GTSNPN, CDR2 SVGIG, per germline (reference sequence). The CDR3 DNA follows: TGTGCCTGGTCTGAGGGGAGAAACACTGAAGCTTTCTTT. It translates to CAWSEGRNTEAFF.

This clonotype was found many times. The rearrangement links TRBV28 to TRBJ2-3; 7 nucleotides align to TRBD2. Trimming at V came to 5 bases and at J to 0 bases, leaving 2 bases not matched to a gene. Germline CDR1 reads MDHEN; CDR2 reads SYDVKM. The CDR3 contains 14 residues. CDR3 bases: TGTGCCAGCAGTCTAGCGGAGAGCACAGATACGCAGTATTTT. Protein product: CASSLAESTDTQYF. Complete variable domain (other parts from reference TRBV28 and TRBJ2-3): DVKVTQSSRYLVKRTGEKVFLECVQDMDHENMFWYRQDPGLGLRLIYFSYDVKMKEKGDIPEGYSVSREKKERFSLILESASTNQTSMYLCASSLAESTDTQYFGPGTRLTVL.

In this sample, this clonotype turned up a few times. CDR3 sequence (DNA): TGTGCCAGCAGCATTTTGGACGGTGTCGGCTACACCTTC. Amino acid sequence: CASSILDGVGYTF. The rearrangement joins TRBV7-2 to TRBJ1-2, with D unresolved. CDR1 and CDR2 (germline): SGHTA, FQGNSA. The CDR3 is 13 amino acids. V lost 5 bases to trimming and J lost 8 bases, with 15 bases between them. The variable domain in full, with the rest retrieved from reference TRBV7-2 and TRBJ1-2, is GAGVSQSPSNKVTEKGKDVELRCDPISGHTALYWYRQSLGQGLEFLIYFQGNSAPDKSGLPSDRFSAERTGGSVSTLTIQRTQQEDSAVYLCASSILDGVGYTFGSGTRLTVV.

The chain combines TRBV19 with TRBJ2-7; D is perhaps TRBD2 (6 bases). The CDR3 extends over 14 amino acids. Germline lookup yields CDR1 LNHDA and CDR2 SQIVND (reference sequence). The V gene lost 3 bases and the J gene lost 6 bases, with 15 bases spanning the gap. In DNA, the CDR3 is TGTGCCAGTAGTATTTACGGGAGTGGCCGCGAGCAGTACTTC. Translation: CASSIYGSGREQYF.

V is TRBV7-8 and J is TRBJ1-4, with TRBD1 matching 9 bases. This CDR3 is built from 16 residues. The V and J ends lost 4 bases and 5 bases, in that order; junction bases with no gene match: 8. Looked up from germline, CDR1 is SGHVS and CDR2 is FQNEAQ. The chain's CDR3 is CASSSITGGANEKLFF. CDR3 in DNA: TGTGCCAGCAGCTCCATAACAGGGGGCGCAAATGAAAAACTGTTTTTT.

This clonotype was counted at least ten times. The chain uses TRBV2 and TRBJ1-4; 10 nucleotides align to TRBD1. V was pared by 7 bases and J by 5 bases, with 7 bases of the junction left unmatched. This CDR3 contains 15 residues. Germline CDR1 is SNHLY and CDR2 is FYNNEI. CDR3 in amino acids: CASTRTGGENEKLFF. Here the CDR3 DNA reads TGTGCCAGCACTAGGACAGGGGGGGAGAATGAAAAACTGTTTTTT.

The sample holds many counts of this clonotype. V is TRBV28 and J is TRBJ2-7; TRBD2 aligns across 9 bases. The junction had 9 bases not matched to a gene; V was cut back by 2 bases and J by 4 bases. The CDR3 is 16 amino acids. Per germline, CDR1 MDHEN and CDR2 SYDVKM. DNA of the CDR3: TGTGCCAGCAGTTTAAGGCGGGAGGGCCGGGTTTACGAGCAGTACTTC. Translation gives CASSLRREGRVYEQYF.

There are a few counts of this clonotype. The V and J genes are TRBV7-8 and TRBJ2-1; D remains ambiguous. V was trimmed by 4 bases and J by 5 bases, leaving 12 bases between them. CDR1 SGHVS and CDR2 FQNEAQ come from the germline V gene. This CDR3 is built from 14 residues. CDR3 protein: CASSSDVSDNEQFF. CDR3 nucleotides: TGTGCCAGCAGCTCCGACGTATCCGACAATGAGCAGTTCTTC.

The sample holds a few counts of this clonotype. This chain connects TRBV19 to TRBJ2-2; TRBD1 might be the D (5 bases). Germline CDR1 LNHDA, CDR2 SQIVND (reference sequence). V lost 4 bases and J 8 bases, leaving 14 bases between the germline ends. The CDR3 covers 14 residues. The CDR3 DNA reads TGTGCCAGTAGTACTGGACATCTTTTTGGGGAGCTGTTTTTT. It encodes CASSTGHLFGELFF.

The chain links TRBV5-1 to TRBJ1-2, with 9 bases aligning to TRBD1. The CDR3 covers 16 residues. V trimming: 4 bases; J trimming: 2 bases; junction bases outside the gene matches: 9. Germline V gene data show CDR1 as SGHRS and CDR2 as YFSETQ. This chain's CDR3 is CASSPGQGRANYGYTF. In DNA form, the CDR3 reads TGCGCCAGCAGCCCGGGACAGGGAAGGGCGAACTATGGCTACACCTTC.

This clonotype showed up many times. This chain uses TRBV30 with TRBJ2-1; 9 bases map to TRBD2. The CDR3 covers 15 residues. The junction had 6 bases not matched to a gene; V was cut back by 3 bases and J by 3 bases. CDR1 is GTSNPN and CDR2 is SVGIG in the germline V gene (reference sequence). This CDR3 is CAWRGTSGYYNEQFF. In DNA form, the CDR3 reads TGTGCCTGGAGGGGAACTAGCGGGTACTACAATGAGCAGTTCTTC.

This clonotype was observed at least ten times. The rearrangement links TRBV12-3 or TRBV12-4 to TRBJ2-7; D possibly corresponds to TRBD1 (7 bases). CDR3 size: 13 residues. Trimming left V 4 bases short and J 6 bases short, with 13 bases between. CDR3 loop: CASSSLQGGEQYF. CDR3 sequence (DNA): TGTGCCAGCAGTTCCCTCCAGGGGGGCGAGCAGTACTTC.

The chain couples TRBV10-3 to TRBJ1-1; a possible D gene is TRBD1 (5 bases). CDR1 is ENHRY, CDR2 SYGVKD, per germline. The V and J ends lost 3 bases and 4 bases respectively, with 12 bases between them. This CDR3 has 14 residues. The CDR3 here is CAISEGRGGTEAFF. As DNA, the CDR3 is TGTGCCATCAGTGAAGGGCGTGGGGGCACTGAAGCTTTCTTT.

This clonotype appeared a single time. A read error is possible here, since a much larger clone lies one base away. CDR3 DNA sequence: TGTGCCAGCAGTATGGTCCCCCCCGATACGCAGTATTTT. Translated: CASSMVPPDTQYF. J is TRBJ2-3 and V is TRBV28; no definite D call. Germline V gene lookup returns CDR1 MDHEN and CDR2 SYDVKM. The CDR3 is 13 amino acids. The germline V and J ends were trimmed by 5 bases and 6 bases, with 12 bases remaining between them.

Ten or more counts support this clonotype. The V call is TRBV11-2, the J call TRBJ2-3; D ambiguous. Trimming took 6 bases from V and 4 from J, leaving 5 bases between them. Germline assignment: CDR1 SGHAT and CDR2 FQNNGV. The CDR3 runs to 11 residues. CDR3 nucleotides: TGTGCCAGCAGGGCCGCAGATACGCAGTATTTT. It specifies CASRAADTQYF.

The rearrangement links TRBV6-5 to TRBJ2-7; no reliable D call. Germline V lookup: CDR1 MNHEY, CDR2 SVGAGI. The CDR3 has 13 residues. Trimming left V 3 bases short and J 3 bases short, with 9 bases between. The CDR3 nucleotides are TGTGCCAGCAGTTATTCCAGGAACTACGAGCAGTACTTC. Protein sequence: CASSYSRNYEQYF.

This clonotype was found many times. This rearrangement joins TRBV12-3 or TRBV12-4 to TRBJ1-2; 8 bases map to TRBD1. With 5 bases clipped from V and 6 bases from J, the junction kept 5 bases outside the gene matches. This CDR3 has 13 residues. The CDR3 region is CASSRDRGNGYTF. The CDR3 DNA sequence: TGTGCCAGCAGTCGAGACAGGGGTAATGGCTACACCTTC.